This T cell receptor beta chain appears in the sequencing data of a study of shared clonotypes between healthy human individuals. Study-wide results and limits: Clonotypes which were not shared had lower generation probabilities than clonotypes that all four donors shared. Naive CD4 clonotypes overlapped across several donors at around 4.7%.

In germline, CDR1 is LNHDA, CDR2 SQIVND (reference sequence). This CDR3 comprises 15 residues. V gave up 5 bases and J gave up 4 bases, with 17 bases separating them. CD45RO negativity and positive selection for CCR7 defined naive CD8 cells, a population that excluded terminally differentiated effector memory CD45RA+ cells. Original processing notes: Filtering differed, since immunoSEQ gave only junction sequences and no quality scores. The method was immunoSEQ multiplex PCR; TCRdb's version includes in-frame clones alone and lacks a portion of them. V, J and clone size are those of that table, while D and trimming were read from the DNA. The table includes some 2.1 million clones, about 94% detected once. With respect to this clone: Its antigen is as yet unknown.

The sequencing sample was made of naive CD8+ T cells sorted from blood. This TCR came from a man aged 18-30 years in good health. This rearrangement joins TRBV19 to TRBJ2-5, with D perhaps matching TRBD1 (6 bases). The CDR3 coding sequence is TGTGCCAGTAGTGGAACAGGGCTGCTCGGAGAGACCCAGTACTTC. Its translation is CASSGTGLLGETQYF.